Below, 25 T cell receptor beta chains from the same sample are listed, as sequenced in a study of blood T cell repertoires in COVID-19. Produced via immunoSEQ multiplex PCR; TCRdb's table is partial and in-frame only. The sample holds some 400,000 clones, approximately 89% seen once. Sequences were obtained from PBMCs or T cells enriched from blood (not recorded which). The source of these receptors is a man younger than 45 who had recovered from COVID-19.

This chain connects TRBV20-1 to TRBJ1-2; TRBD1 might be the D (6 bases). The germline V gene has CDR1 DFQATT and CDR2 SNEGSKA (reference sequence). The CDR3 runs 10 residues. CDR3 protein: CSAQGRGYTF. In nucleotides, the CDR3 is TGCTCAGCACAGGGCAGGGGCTACACCTTC.

V is TRBV15 and J is TRBJ1-4; D gene ambiguous. The CDR3 has 16 amino acids. The V and J ends lost 3 bases and 6 bases respectively, with 17 bases between them. Germline loops: CDR1 LNHNV, CDR2 YYDKDF (reference sequence). CDR3 protein: CATSSSPGLRYEKLFF. The CDR3 DNA reads as TGTGCCACCAGCAGTTCCCCTGGACTACGGTATGAAAAACTGTTTTTT.

Ten or more counts support this clone. The genes are TRBV4-1 and TRBJ1-6; maybe TRBD1 (5 bases). V lost 8 bases, J lost 7 bases, and 15 bases lay in between. Germline V gene lookup returns CDR1 MGHRA and CDR2 YSYEKL. The CDR3 extends over 14 amino acids. CDR3 DNA: TGCGCCAGCGGCCCCCAGGGTAGGAATTCACCCCTCCACTTT. Its protein product is CASGPQGRNSPLHF.

The chain joins TRBV27 to TRBJ2-6; D perhaps matches TRBD1 (5 bases). This CDR3 contains 18 residues. Trimming left V 1 base short and J 2 bases short, with 15 bases between. Germline CDR1 reads MNHEY; CDR2 reads SMNVEV (reference sequence). Here the CDR3 reads CASSLYFSGITGANVLTF. The CDR3 bases are TGTGCCAGCAGTTTATATTTTTCAGGGATCACTGGGGCCAACGTCCTGACTTTC.

The chain couples TRBV7-9 to TRBJ2-6, with D uncertain. Per the germline V gene, CDR1 is SEHNR and CDR2 is FQNEAQ (reference sequence). This CDR3 contains 15 residues. Trimming pared 4 bases from V and 0 bases from J, leaving 7 bases between. DNA of the CDR3: TGTGCCAGCAGCTGGCTCAGCTCTGGGGCCAACGTCCTGACTTTC. Its protein product is CASSWLSSGANVLTF.

The rearrangement uses TRBV5-4 and TRBJ1-2; no clear D. The CDR3 totals 13 residues. Per germline, CDR1 SGHNT and CDR2 YYREEE (reference sequence). Trimming stripped 1 base from V and 8 bases from J, with 12 bases between. The CDR3 sequence: CASSLLVGEGYTF. CDR3 DNA: TGTGCCAGCAGCTTGTTGGTCGGGGAAGGCTACACCTTC.

The chain uses TRBV7-2 and TRBJ1-2; D is possibly TRBD1 (5 bases). This CDR3 has 14 residues. V dropped 5 bases and J dropped 5 bases, with 15 bases sitting between them. Germline loops: CDR1 SGHTA, CDR2 FQGNSA. CDR3 sequence: CASSPMTARYGYTF. CDR3 nucleotides: TGTGCCAGCAGCCCGATGACAGCACGATATGGCTACACCTTC.

This clone is a singleton in its sample. This chain links TRBV12-5 with TRBJ2-2; D might be TRBD2 (6 bases). CDR1 is LGHNT, CDR2 FRNRAP, per germline. The CDR3 runs to 15 residues. Trimming left V 6 bases short and J 5 bases short, with 16 bases between. As DNA, the CDR3 is TGTGCTAGTGGACCTAGCGCGCCCATTACCGGGGAGCTGTTTTTT. Its translation is CASGPSAPITGELFF.

The chain carries TRBV5-6 and TRBJ1-6; 8 nucleotides agree with TRBD1. The V gene end was trimmed by 5 bases and the J gene end by 9 bases; junction bases not matched to a gene: 13. The germline V gene encodes CDR1 SGHDT and CDR2 YYEEEE. The CDR3 contains 16 residues. The CDR3 coding sequence is TGTGCCAGCAGTCGCGACAGGGGCCAGGTTCGTTCACCCCTCCACTTT. Amino acids: CASSRDRGQVRSPLHF.

The chain uses TRBV10-3 and TRBJ1-2, with 7 bases fitting TRBD1. Trimming at V came to 1 base and at J to 5 bases, leaving 4 bases not matched to a gene. Per the germline V gene, CDR1 is ENHRY and CDR2 is SYGVKD. The CDR3 runs to 14 residues. The CDR3: CAISELGTVYGYTF. The CDR3 DNA is TGTGCCATCAGTGAGTTGGGGACAGTTTATGGCTACACCTTC.

The chain has TRBV7-8 and TRBJ1-1, with D possibly TRBD1 on 5 matching bases. The CDR3 sequence is 14 residues long. Between the trimmed V and J ends, which lost 5 bases and 1 base, there was a span of 11 bases. Germline V gives CDR1 SGHVS, CDR2 FQNEAQ. CDR3 DNA sequence: TGTGCCAGCAGCCCGGTCAGGGAGAACACTGAAGCTTTCTTT. Amino acid sequence: CASSPVRENTEAFF.

The rearrangement joins TRBV11-2 to TRBJ2-1; TRBD1 aligns across 9 bases. The CDR3 has 16 amino acids. Germline V gene lookup returns CDR1 SGHAT and CDR2 FQNNGV. With 5 bases clipped from V and 4 bases from J, the junction kept 9 bases outside the gene matches. CDR3 sequence: CASSPRRDRAYNEQFF. The CDR3 DNA follows: TGTGCCAGCAGCCCCAGGCGGGACAGGGCTTACAATGAGCAGTTCTTC. The variable domain in full, completed from reference TRBV11-2 and TRBJ2-1, reads EAGVAQSPRYKIIEKRQSVAFWCNPISGHATLYWYQQILGQGPKLLIQFQNNGVVDDSQLPKDRFSAERLKGVDSTLKIQPAKLEDSAVYLCASSPRRDRAYNEQFFGPGTRLTVL.

This sequence joins TRBV11-2 and TRBJ1-2, with 9 bases lining up with TRBD1. CDR1 and CDR2 from the germline V gene are SGHAT and FQNNGV. Trimming took 5 bases from V and 4 from J; bases not matched to a gene: 8. This CDR3 is 15 amino acids long. The CDR3 protein is CASSQGQGPIYGYTF. The CDR3 coding sequence is TGTGCCAGCAGCCAGGGACAGGGCCCGATCTATGGCTACACCTTC.

The rearrangement links TRBV9 to TRBJ1-6, with unresolved D. V gave up 0 bases and J gave up 0 bases, with 7 bases separating them. CDR3 size: 16 residues. Germline V CDR1 and CDR2: SGDLS, YYNGEE. CDR3 in amino acids: CASSVGYGSYNSPLHF. The CDR3 nucleotides are TGTGCCAGCAGCGTAGGGTACGGCTCCTATAATTCACCCCTCCACTTT.

The chain is built from TRBV5-1 and TRBJ1-2; D unclear. Trimming left V 4 bases short and J 0 bases short, with 10 bases between. The CDR3 has 14 amino acids. Germline CDR1 and CDR2: SGHRS and YFSETQ. The CDR3 nucleotides read TGCGCCAGCAGCCCGACAACAGCTAACTATGGCTACACCTTC. Translating it yields CASSPTTANYGYTF.

The genes are TRBV11-2 and TRBJ2-6, with unresolved D. Trimming left V 6 bases short and J 1 base short, with 7 bases between. This CDR3 contains 14 residues. Germline loops: CDR1 SGHAT, CDR2 FQNNGV. The CDR3 DNA reads TGTGCCAGCAGTCGCGAGTCTGGGGCCAACGTCCTGACTTTC. It yields the protein CASSRESGANVLTF.

This clone was found a few times. The chain couples TRBV6-5 to TRBJ1-2; TRBD1 agrees at 8 bases. This CDR3 is 13 amino acids long. The V segment lost 7 bases and the J segment 4 bases; nucleotides outside the gene matches: 5. Germline V CDR1 and CDR2: MNHEY, SVGAGI. The DNA of the CDR3 is TGTGCCAGCAAGGGACAGGATTCCTATGGCTACACCTTC. Translation: CASKGQDSYGYTF.

The V and J genes are TRBV30 and TRBJ1-1, with a weak D call TRBD1 (5 bases). V was pared by 4 bases and J by 0 bases, with 12 bases between. CDR1 and CDR2 from the germline V gene are GTSNPN and SVGIG (reference sequence). The CDR3 contains 14 residues. The CDR3 nucleotides are TGTGCCTGGACAGGGCGATTAATGAACACTGAAGCTTTCTTT. Protein sequence: CAWTGRLMNTEAFF.

In DNA form, the CDR3 reads TGTGCCAGCAGCTCTAGGTTGTACGGCTACACCTTC. It encodes CASSSRLYGYTF. The chain uses TRBV12-3 or TRBV12-4 and TRBJ1-2; no definite D call. The V gene lost 6 bases and the J gene lost 8 bases, with 13 bases spanning the gap. The CDR3 length is 12 residues.

CDR3 protein: CASSLMRVMGNSPLHF. CDR3 in DNA: TGTGCCAGCAGCTTAATGAGGGTAATGGGTAATTCACCCCTCCACTTT. The chain joins TRBV7-8 to TRBJ1-6; no definite D call. The CDR3 has 16 residues. Germline-derived CDR1 and CDR2 are SGHVS and FQNEAQ. V lost 2 bases to trimming and J lost 6 bases, with 14 bases between them.

The CDR3 is CASTSGTGAKTEAFF. The CDR3 DNA reads TGTGCCAGTACTAGCGGGACAGGGGCCAAGACTGAAGCTTTCTTT. The chain employs TRBV19 and TRBJ1-1, with 10 bases lining up with TRBD1. The trim removed 7 bases at V and 5 bases at J, leaving 10 bases unmatched. This CDR3 region has 15 residues. The germline V gene has CDR1 LNHDA and CDR2 SQIVND (reference sequence).

The V and J genes are TRBV10-3 and TRBJ1-2; 10 bases align to TRBD1. With V trimmed by 4 bases and J by 3 bases, 2 bases remained unmatched. The CDR3 spans 14 residues. Germline assignment: CDR1 ENHRY and CDR2 SYGVKD. CDR3 protein: CAISVGTGDYGYTF. The CDR3 region has the DNA TGTGCCATCAGTGTTGGGACAGGGGACTATGGCTACACCTTC.

This chain connects TRBV18 to TRBJ1-6; D is ambiguous. This CDR3 is built from 13 residues. CDR1 and CDR2 (germline): KGHSH, LQKENI. Trimming took off 6 bases at V and 8 bases at J, with 11 bases between the two ends. The CDR3 here is CASSDSRDSPLHF. In nucleotides, the CDR3 is TGTGCCAGCTCCGATAGTCGGGATTCACCCCTCCACTTT.

The chain uses TRBV19 and TRBJ2-5; D may be TRBD2 (5 bases). The CDR3 spans 13 residues. The V and J ends lost 1 base and 5 bases respectively, with 8 bases between them. CDR1 is LNHDA, CDR2 SQIVND, per germline (reference sequence). The CDR3 loop is CASSIGGFETQYF. In DNA, the CDR3 is TGTGCCAGTAGTATAGGAGGGTTTGAGACCCAGTACTTC.

J is TRBJ1-1 and V is TRBV10-3; TRBD1 matches 10 bases. This CDR3 is 15 amino acids long. Germline assignment: CDR1 ENHRY and CDR2 SYGVKD. Trimming removed 7 bases from V and 4 bases from J; junction bases left unmatched: 9. The DNA for the CDR3 is TGTGCCATCAATCAGCGAGGACAGGGGGGCACTGAAGCTTTCTTT. Protein product: CAINQRGQGGTEAFF.